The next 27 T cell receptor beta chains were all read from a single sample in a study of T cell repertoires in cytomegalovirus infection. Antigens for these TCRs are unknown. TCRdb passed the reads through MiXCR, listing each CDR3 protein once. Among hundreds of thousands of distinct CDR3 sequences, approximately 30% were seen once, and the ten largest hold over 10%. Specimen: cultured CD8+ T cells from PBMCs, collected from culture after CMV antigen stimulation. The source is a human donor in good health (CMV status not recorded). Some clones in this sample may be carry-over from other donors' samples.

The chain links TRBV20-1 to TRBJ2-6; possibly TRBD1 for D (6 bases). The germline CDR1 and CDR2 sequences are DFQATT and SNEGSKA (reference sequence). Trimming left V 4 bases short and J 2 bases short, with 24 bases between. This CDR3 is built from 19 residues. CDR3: CSAKGVDSSLGAGANVLTF. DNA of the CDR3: TGCAGTGCTAAGGGGGTGGACTCGAGCCTGGGAGCTGGGGCCAACGTCCTGACTTTC.

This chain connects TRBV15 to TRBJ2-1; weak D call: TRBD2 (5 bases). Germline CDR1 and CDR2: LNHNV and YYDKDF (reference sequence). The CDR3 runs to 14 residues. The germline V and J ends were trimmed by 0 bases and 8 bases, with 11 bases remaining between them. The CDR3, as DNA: TGTGCCACCAGCAGAGAACCGGGGTCATATGAGCAGTTCTTC. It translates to CATSREPGSYEQFF.

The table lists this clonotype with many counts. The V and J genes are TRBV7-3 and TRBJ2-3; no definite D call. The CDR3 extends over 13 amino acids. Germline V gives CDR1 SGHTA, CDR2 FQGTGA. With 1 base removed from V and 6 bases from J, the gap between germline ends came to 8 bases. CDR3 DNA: TGTGCCAGCAGCTTAAGTGGTATGGATACGCAGTATTTT. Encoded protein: CASSLSGMDTQYF. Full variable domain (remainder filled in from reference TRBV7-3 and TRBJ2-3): GAGVSQTPSNKVTEKGKYVELRCDPISGHTALYWYRQSLGQGPEFLIYFQGTGAADDSGLPNDRFFAVRPEGSVSTLKIQRTERGDSAVYLCASSLSGMDTQYFGPGTRLTVL.

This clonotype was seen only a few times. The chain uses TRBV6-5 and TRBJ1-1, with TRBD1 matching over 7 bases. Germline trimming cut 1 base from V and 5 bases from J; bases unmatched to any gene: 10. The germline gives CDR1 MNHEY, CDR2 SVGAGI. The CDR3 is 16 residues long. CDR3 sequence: CASSYFPLQGKTEAFF. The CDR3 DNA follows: TGTGCCAGCAGTTACTTTCCCCTACAGGGGAAGACTGAAGCTTTCTTT.

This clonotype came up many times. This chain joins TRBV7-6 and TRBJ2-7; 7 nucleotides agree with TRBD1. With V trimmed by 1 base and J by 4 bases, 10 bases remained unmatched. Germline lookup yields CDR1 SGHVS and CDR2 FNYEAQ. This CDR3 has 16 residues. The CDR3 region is CASSLGDGQDLYEQYF. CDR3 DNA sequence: TGTGCCAGCAGCTTAGGAGACGGACAGGACCTTTACGAGCAGTACTTC.

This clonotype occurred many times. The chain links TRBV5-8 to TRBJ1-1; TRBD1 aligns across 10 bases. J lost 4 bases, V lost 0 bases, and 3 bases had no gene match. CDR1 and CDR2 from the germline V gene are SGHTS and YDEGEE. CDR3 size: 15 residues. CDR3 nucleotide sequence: TGTGCCAGCAGCTTGGGGACAGGGGGTTTCACTGAAGCTTTCTTT. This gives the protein CASSLGTGGFTEAFF.

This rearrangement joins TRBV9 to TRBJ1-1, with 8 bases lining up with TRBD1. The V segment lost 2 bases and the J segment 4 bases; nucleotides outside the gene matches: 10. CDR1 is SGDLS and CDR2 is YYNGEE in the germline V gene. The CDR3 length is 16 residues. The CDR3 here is CASSVVVSGGGTEAFF. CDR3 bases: TGTGCCAGCAGCGTTGTAGTATCAGGGGGCGGCACTGAAGCTTTCTTT.

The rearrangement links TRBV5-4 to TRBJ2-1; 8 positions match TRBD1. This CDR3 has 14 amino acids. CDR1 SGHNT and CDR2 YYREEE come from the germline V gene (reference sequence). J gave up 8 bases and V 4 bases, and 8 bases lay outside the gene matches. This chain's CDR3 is CASSISTGEDEQFF. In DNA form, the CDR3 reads TGTGCCAGCAGCATTTCGACAGGGGAGGATGAGCAGTTCTTC.

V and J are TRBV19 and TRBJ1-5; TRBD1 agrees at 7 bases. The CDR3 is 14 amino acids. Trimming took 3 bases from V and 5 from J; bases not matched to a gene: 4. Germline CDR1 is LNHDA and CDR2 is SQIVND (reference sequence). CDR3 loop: CASSIRGGYQPQHF. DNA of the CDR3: TGTGCCAGTAGTATCAGGGGGGGTTATCAGCCCCAGCATTTT.

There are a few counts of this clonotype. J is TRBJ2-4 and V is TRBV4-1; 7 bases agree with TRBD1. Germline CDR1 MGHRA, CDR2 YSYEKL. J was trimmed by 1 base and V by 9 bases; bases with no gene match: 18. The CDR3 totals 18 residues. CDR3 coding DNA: TGCGCCAGAGGGGGCGAGCAGATTAGTCTTCCGGCCAAAAACATTCAGTACTTC. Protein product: CARGGEQISLPAKNIQYF.

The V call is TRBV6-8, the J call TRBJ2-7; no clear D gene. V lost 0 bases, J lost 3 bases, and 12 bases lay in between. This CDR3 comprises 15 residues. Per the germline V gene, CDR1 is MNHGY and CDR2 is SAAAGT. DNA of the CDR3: TGTGCCAGCAGTTACTCATCCAGTATCCACTACGAGCAGTACTTC. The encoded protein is CASSYSSSIHYEQYF.

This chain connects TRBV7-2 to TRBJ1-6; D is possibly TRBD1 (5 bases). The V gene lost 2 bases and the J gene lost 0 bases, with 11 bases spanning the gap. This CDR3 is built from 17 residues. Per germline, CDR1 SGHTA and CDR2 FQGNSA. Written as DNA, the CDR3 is TGTGCCAGCAGCTTAAACAGGACGAGCTCCTATAATTCACCCCTCCACTTT. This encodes CASSLNRTSSYNSPLHF.

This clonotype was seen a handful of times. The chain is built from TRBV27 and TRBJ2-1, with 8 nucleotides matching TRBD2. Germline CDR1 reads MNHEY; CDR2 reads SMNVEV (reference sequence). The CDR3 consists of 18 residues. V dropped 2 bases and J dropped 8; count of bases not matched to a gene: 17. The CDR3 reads CASSLIPGFRGGGDEQFF. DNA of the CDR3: TGTGCCAGCAGTTTAATCCCCGGATTTCGGGGGGGGGGCGATGAGCAGTTCTTC.

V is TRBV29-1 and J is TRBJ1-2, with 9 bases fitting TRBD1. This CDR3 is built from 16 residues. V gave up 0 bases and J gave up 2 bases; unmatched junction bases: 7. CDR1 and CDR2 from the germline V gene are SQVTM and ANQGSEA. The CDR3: CSVEDRGTGSNYGYTF. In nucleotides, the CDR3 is TGCAGCGTTGAAGATCGTGGGACAGGGTCAAACTATGGCTACACCTTC. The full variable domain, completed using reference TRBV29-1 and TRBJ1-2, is SAVISQKPSRDICQRGTSLTIQCQVDSQVTMMFWYRQQPGQSLTLIATANQGSEATYESGFVIDKFPISRPNLTFSTLTVSNMSPEDSSIYLCSVEDRGTGSNYGYTFGSGTRLTVV.

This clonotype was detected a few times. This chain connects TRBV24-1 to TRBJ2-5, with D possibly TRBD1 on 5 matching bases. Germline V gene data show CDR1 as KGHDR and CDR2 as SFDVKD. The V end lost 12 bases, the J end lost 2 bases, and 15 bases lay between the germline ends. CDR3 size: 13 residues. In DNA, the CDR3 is TGTGCCCCTTTGGGGCACCCACAAGAGACCCAGTACTTC. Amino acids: CAPLGHPQETQYF.

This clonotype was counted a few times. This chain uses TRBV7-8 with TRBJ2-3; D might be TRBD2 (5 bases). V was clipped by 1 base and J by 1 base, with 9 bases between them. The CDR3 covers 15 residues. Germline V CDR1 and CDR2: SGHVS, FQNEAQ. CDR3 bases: TGTGCCAGCAGCTTAGGAGCGGTGGGCACAGATACGCAGTATTTT. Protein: CASSLGAVGTDTQYF.

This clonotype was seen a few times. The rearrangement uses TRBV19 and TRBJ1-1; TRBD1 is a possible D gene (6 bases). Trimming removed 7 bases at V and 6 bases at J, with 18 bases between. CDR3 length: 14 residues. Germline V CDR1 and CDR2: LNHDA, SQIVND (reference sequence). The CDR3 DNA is TGTGCCAGTACCAAAGGGGACACCAAACCTGAAGCTTTCTTT. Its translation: CASTKGDTKPEAFF. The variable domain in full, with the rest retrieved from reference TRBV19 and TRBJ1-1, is DGGITQSPKYLFRKEGQNVTLSCEQNLNHDAMYWYRQDPGQGLRLIYYSQIVNDFQKGDIAEGYSVSREKKESFPLTVTSAQKNPTAFYLCASTKGDTKPEAFFGQGTRLTVV.

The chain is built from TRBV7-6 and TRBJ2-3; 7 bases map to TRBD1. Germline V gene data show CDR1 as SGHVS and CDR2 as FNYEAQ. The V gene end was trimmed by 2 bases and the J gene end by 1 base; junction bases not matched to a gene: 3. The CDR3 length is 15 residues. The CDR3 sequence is CASSLQGERTDTQYF. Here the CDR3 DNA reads TGTGCCAGCAGCTTACAGGGGGAACGCACAGATACGCAGTATTTT.

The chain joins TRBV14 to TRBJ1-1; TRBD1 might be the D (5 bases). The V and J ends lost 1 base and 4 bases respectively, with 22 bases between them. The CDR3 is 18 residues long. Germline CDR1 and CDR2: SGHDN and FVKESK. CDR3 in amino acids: CASSQVPGRGVSGTEAFF. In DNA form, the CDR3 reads TGTGCCAGCAGCCAAGTCCCGGGACGGGGGGTTTCGGGCACTGAAGCTTTCTTT.

The CDR3: CASSLRHHFEDEQFF. CDR3 sequence (DNA): TGTGCCAGCAGCTTACGGCATCATTTTGAAGATGAGCAGTTCTTC. The chain uses TRBV7-2 and TRBJ2-1; D is unclear. Germline assignment: CDR1 SGHTA and CDR2 FQGNSA. The CDR3 extends over 15 amino acids. V lost 2 bases to trimming and J lost 8 bases, with 16 bases between them.

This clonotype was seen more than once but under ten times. The CDR3 sequence: CASSQPQGPTDTQYF. The CDR3 nucleotides are TGTGCCAGCAGTCAACCACAGGGCCCCACAGATACGCAGTATTTT. J is TRBJ2-3 and V is TRBV28, with D maybe TRBD1 (6 bases). CDR3 length equals 15 residues. V was shortened by 5 bases and J by 2 bases, with 14 bases between the two germline ends. Per the germline V gene, CDR1 is MDHEN and CDR2 is SYDVKM.

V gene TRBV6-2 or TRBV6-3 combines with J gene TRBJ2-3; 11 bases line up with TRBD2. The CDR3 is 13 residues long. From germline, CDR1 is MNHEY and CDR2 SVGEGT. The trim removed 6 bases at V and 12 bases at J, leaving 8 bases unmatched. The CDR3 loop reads CASRGLAVENQYF. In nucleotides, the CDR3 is TGTGCCAGCAGGGGACTAGCGGTTGAAAATCAGTATTTT.

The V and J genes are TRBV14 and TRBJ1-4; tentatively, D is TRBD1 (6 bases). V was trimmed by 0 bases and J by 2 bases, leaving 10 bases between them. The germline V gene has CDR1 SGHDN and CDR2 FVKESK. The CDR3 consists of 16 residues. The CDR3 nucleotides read TGTGCCAGCAGCCAAGATAGGCAGGGGACTAATGAAAAACTGTTTTTT. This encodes CASSQDRQGTNEKLFF.

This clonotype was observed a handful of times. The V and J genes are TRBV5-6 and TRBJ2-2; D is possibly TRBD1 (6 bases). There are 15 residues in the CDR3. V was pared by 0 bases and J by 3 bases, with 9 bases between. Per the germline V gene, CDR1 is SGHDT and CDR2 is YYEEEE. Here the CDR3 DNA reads TGTGCCAGCAGCTTGGCAGGGGAGCACACCGGGGAGCTGTTTTTT. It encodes CASSLAGEHTGELFF. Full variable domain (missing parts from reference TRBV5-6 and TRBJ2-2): DAGVTQSPTHLIKTRGQQVTLRCSPKSGHDTVSWYQQALGQGPQFIFQYYEEEERQRGNFPDRFSGHQFPNYSSELNVNALLLGDSALYLCASSLAGEHTGELFFGEGSRLTVL.

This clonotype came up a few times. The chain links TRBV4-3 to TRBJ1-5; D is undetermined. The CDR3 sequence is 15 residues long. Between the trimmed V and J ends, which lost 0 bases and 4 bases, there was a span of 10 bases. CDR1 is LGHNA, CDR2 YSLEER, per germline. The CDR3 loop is CASSQDWQPNQPQHF. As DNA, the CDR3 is TGCGCCAGCAGCCAAGATTGGCAGCCGAATCAGCCCCAGCATTTT.

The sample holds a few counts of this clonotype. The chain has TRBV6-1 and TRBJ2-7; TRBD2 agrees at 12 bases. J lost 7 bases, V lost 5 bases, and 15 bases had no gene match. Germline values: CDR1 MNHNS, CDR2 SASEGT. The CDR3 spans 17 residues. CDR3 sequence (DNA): TGTGCCAGCAGTTATTCCGTGACTAGCGGGGGATCTGGGGAGCAGTACTTC. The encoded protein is CASSYSVTSGGSGEQYF.

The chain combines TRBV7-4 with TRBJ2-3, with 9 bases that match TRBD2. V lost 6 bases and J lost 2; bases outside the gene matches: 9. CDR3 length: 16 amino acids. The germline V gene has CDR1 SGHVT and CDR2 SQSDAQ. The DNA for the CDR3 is TGTGCCAGCAGTCCCTATAGCGGGGGCAACACAGATACGCAGTATTTT. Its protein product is CASSPYSGGNTDTQYF.